The clone carrying this T cell receptor (beta chain) was counted once. The data derive from a study of blood T cell repertoires in COVID-19. CDR1 is ENHRY, CDR2 SYGVKD, per germline. The CDR3 length is 16 residues. V trimming: 10 bases; J trimming: 4 bases; junction bases outside the gene matches: 17. This table comes from immunoSEQ multiplex PCR, and its TCRdb copy is limited to in-frame clones, with some not included. The data show 450,000 to 500,000 clones, 80% to 90% seen once. Membership in each cohort depended on participant-reported clinical history. Cohort 3 donors were reported recovered after two negative PCRs, clearance, or symptom resolution.

The V gene is TRBV10-3, the J gene TRBJ1-1, with TRBD1 identical over 8 bases. Sequencing input: PBMCs or T cells enriched from blood (not recorded which). This clonotype was sampled from a woman in her fifties or sixties who had recovered from COVID-19. The CDR3 sequence: CATKATGDGSGTEAFF. The CDR3 bases are TGTGCCACGAAGGCGACAGGGGATGGGAGCGGCACTGAAGCTTTCTTT.